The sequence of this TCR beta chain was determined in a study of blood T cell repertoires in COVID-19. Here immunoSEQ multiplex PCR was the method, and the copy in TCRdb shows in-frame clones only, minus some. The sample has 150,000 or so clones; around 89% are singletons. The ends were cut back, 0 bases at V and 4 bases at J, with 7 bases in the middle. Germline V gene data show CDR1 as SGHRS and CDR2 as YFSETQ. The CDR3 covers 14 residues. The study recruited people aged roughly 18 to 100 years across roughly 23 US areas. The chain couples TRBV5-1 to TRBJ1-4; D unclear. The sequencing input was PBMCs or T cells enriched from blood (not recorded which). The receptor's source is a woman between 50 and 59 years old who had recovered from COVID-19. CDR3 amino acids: CASSLGPSNEKLFF. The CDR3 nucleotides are TGCGCCAGCAGCTTGGGCCCGAGTAATGAAAAACTGTTTTTT.